This T cell receptor (beta chain) was profiled in a study of blood T cell repertoires in COVID-19. For the study at large: Italy, Spain and the United States were the sources of the convalescent and acute COVID-19 samples. Sources were T cells, B-cell-depleted T cells, or PBMCs; the material itself was cDNA or gDNA.

In the original workflow: By means of reference gene primer amplification, nucleated cell counts were estimated. Method: immunoSEQ multiplex PCR; TCRdb's copy keeps in-frame clones and lacks some. The D gene and trimming were derived from the DNA, and the V and J assignments and clone size from that table. This table has fewer than 200,000 clones, around 83% appearing once. V lost 6 bases and J lost 3; bases outside the gene matches: 4. The CDR3 length is 13 residues. Germline V gives CDR1 SQVTM, CDR2 ANQGSEA. V and J are TRBV29-1 and TRBJ2-2; 7 bases are shared with TRBD2. This TCR was sampled from a woman aged 70 to 79 who had recovered from COVID-19. Sequenced sample: peripheral blood. The CDR3 nucleotides are TGCAGCGTGGGCGGGAGAGACACCGGGGAGCTGTTTTTT. This gives the protein CSVGGRDTGELFF.